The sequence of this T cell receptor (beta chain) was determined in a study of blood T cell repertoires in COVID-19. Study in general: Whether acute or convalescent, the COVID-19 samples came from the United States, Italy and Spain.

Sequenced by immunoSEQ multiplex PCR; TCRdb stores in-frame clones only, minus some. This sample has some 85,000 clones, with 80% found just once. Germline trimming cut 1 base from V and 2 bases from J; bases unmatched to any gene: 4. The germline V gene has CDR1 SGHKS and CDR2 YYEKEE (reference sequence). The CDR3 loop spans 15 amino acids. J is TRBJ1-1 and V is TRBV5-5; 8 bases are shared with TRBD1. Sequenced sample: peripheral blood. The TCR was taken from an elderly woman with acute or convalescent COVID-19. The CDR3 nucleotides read TGTGCCAGCAGCTTGTACAGGGGGAGAAACACTGAAGCTTTCTTT. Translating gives CASSLYRGRNTEAFF.